Below, one T cell receptor (beta chain) is given with its context. V was clipped by 5 bases and J by 4 bases, with 14 bases between them. The CDR3 totals 14 residues. Germline assignment: CDR1 SNHLY and CDR2 FYNNEI. The time point here: peripheral blood 6 weeks after treatment start. The data originate from a study of PD-L1 blockade in urothelial cancer. At the level of the study: Atezolizumab was started by patients around 2014 at 1,200 mg intravenously every 3 weeks.

TCRdb keeps only in-frame clones here, not all; method: immunoSEQ multiplex PCR. The repertoire holds 95,000 to 150,000 clones, with approximately 85% as singletons. The source of this sequence is a man over 45 with urothelial cancer. This chain links TRBV2 with TRBJ1-2, with D uncertain. The starting material was PBMCs, obtained around atezolizumab (anti-PD-L1) treatment. The DNA of the CDR3 is TGTGCCAGCAGTACCCACGAGAAGAGCTATGGCTACACCTTC. Its protein product is CASSTHEKSYGYTF.